The rows below give T cell receptor beta chains drawn from one sample of a study of blood T cell repertoires in COVID-19. Profiled with immunoSEQ multiplex PCR; TCRdb holds only in-frame clones, not every one. There are 320,000 or so clones in the sample; 75% to 90% occur only once, and 4.5% to 6.5% lies in the top ten. The sample comprised PBMCs or T cells enriched from blood (not recorded which). Receptors originate from a man aged 55 to 69 who had recovered from COVID-19. Both conserved end residues are part of each CDR3. D genes are given only for firm matches. Clone size, where shown, is once, few, many, or a class for clones that have expanded.

abundance: NA
d_gene: NA
v_gene: TRBV2
j_gene: TRBJ2-7
CDR3aa: CASSEKRTAILPPHEQYF
CDR3nt: TGTGCCAGCAGTGAAAAACGGACAGCAATCCTACCTCCACACGAGCAGTACTTC

abundance: NA
d_gene: NA
v_gene: TRBV5-4
j_gene: TRBJ1-1
CDR3aa: CASSHRDTGGTEAFF
CDR3nt: TGTGCCAGCAGCCACAGGGACACCGGCGGCACTGAAGCTTTCTTT

abundance: NA
d_gene: NA
v_gene: TRBV6-5
j_gene: TRBJ1-4
CDR3aa: CASSYSGGGTNEKLFF
CDR3nt: TGTGCCAGCAGTTACTCGGGGGGAGGAACTAATGAAAAACTGTTTTTT

abundance: NA
d_gene: TRBD1
v_gene: TRBV3-1/TRBV3-2
j_gene: TRBJ2-2
CDR3aa: CASSHRTGGTGELFF
CDR3nt: TGTGCCAGCAGCCACCGTACAGGGGGGACCGGGGAGCTGTTTTTT

abundance: NA
d_gene: TRBD2
v_gene: TRBV6-5
j_gene: TRBJ2-7
CDR3aa: CASSYSSASGKHEQYF
CDR3nt: TGTGCCAGCAGTTACTCGAGCGCGAGCGGGAAGCACGAGCAGTACTTC

abundance: NA
d_gene: NA
v_gene: TRBV5-4
j_gene: TRBJ1-2
CDR3aa: CASSQNLQGGGYTF
CDR3nt: TGTGCCAGCAGCCAGAATCTTCAGGGAGGCGGCTACACCTTC

abundance: NA
d_gene: NA
v_gene: TRBV7-2
j_gene: TRBJ2-3
CDR3aa: CASSLVGGGFSDTQYF
CDR3nt: TGTGCCAGCAGTCTCGTGGGGGGAGGCTTTTCAGATACGCAGTATTTT

abundance: once
d_gene: NA
v_gene: TRBV12-3/TRBV12-4
j_gene: TRBJ2-5
CDR3aa: CASSLGVGETQYF
CDR3nt: TGTGCCAGCAGTTTAGGCGTTGGAGAGACCCAGTACTTC

abundance: NA
d_gene: NA
v_gene: TRBV28
j_gene: TRBJ1-2
CDR3aa: CASTRERAGSYGYTF
CDR3nt: TGTGCCAGCACCCGGGAACGGGCCGGCAGCTATGGCTACACCTTC

abundance: NA
d_gene: NA
v_gene: TRBV5-1
j_gene: TRBJ2-5
CDR3aa: CASSLGHLQETQYF
CDR3nt: TGCGCCAGCAGCTTGGGACACCTACAAGAGACCCAGTACTTC

abundance: NA
d_gene: TRBD1
v_gene: TRBV6-2/TRBV6-3
j_gene: TRBJ2-7
CDR3aa: CASSSGTGYEQYF
CDR3nt: TGTGCCAGCAGCTCCGGGACAGGGTACGAGCAGTACTTC

abundance: NA
d_gene: NA
v_gene: TRBV7-2
j_gene: TRBJ2-5
CDR3aa: CASSSSLTAQETQYF
CDR3nt: TGTGCCAGCAGCTCAAGTCTGACAGCACAAGAGACCCAGTACTTC

abundance: NA
d_gene: NA
v_gene: TRBV5-1
j_gene: TRBJ2-3
CDR3aa: CASSVLALRSTDTQYF
CDR3nt: TGCGCCAGCAGCGTACTAGCTCTTCGAAGCACAGATACGCAGTATTTT

abundance: NA
d_gene: NA
v_gene: TRBV7-3
j_gene: TRBJ2-1
CDR3aa: CASSPPRRGNYNEQFF
CDR3nt: TGTGCCAGCAGCCCCCCCCGGCGGGGAAACTACAATGAGCAGTTCTTC

abundance: NA
d_gene: NA
v_gene: TRBV29-1
j_gene: TRBJ1-2
CDR3aa: CSVGASLGYTF
CDR3nt: TGCAGCGTTGGCGCTTCCTTAGGCTACACCTTC

abundance: few
d_gene: TRBD2
v_gene: TRBV19
j_gene: TRBJ2-2
CDR3aa: CASLTSGRGTGELFF
CDR3nt: TGTGCCAGTTTGACTAGCGGGAGAGGGACCGGGGAGCTGTTTTTT

abundance: NA
d_gene: TRBD2
v_gene: TRBV7-2
j_gene: TRBJ2-3
CDR3aa: CASSLDRTSGKDTQYF
CDR3nt: TGTGCCAGCAGCTTAGACAGGACTAGCGGGAAAGATACGCAGTATTTT

abundance: NA
d_gene: TRBD2
v_gene: TRBV5-1
j_gene: TRBJ2-3
CDR3aa: CASSSTTSGTDTQYF
CDR3nt: TGCGCCAGCAGCTCTACCACTAGCGGCACAGATACGCAGTATTTT

abundance: NA
d_gene: NA
v_gene: TRBV5-4
j_gene: TRBJ1-1
CDR3aa: CASSIQMNTEAFF
CDR3nt: TGTGCCAGCAGCATTCAGATGAACACTGAAGCTTTCTTT

abundance: NA
d_gene: NA
v_gene: TRBV19
j_gene: TRBJ2-1
CDR3aa: CASSGGPSGEQFF
CDR3nt: TGTGCCAGCTCAGGGGGGCCTTCGGGTGAGCAGTTCTTC

abundance: NA
d_gene: TRBD1
v_gene: TRBV3-1/TRBV3-2
j_gene: TRBJ1-5
CDR3aa: CASSLGQGVQPQHF
CDR3nt: TGTGCCAGCAGCCTTGGACAGGGCGTTCAGCCCCAGCATTTT

abundance: NA
d_gene: NA
v_gene: TRBV5-1
j_gene: TRBJ1-2
CDR3aa: CASSGEGGGTF
CDR3nt: TGCGCCAGCAGCGGCGAGGGTGGCGGGACCTTC

abundance: NA
d_gene: NA
v_gene: TRBV29-1
j_gene: TRBJ1-2
CDR3aa: CSVPRPTGRFYGYTF
CDR3nt: TGCAGCGTTCCGCGACCTACAGGGAGATTCTATGGCTACACCTTC

abundance: NA
d_gene: NA
v_gene: TRBV7-3
j_gene: TRBJ2-5
CDR3aa: CASSWGLGETQYF
CDR3nt: TGTGCCAGCAGCTGGGGCCTGGGAGAGACCCAGTACTTC

abundance: NA
d_gene: NA
v_gene: TRBV15
j_gene: TRBJ2-7
CDR3aa: CATSTARGNYEQYF
CDR3nt: TGTGCCACCAGCACCGCCCGCGGGAACTACGAGCAGTACTTC

abundance: NA
d_gene: TRBD1
v_gene: TRBV3-1/TRBV3-2
j_gene: TRBJ2-7
CDR3aa: CASSQLPCGQESEQYF
CDR3nt: TGTGCCAGCAGCCAACTCCCCTGCGGACAGGAAAGCGAGCAGTACTTC

abundance: NA
d_gene: NA
v_gene: TRBV19
j_gene: TRBJ1-2
CDR3aa: CASSARDYGYTF
CDR3nt: TGTGCCAGTAGTGCCCGAGACTATGGCTACACCTTC

abundance: NA
d_gene: NA
v_gene: TRBV27
j_gene: TRBJ2-5
CDR3aa: CASSSSPGQKQYF
CDR3nt: TGTGCCAGCAGTTCCTCCCCGGGTCAAAAGCAGTACTTC